The 30 T cell receptor beta chains below come from one sample, sequenced in a study of shared clonotypes between healthy human individuals. Only in-frame clones appear in the TCRdb table, and some are missing; sequencing was by immunoSEQ multiplex PCR. Of approximately 2.1 million clones listed, about 92% are singletons. Material: naive CD4+ T cells from PBMCs. Subset denoted: CD45RA+ positively selected. The receptors come from a man between 18 and 35 years old in good health. Some clones in this sample may be carry-over from other donors' samples.

This clone was seen a single time. The chain has TRBV19 and TRBJ1-5; TRBD1 matches at 12 bases. The V gene's germline CDR1 is LNHDA and CDR2 SQIVND (reference sequence). Germline trimming cut 4 bases from V and 8 bases from J; bases unmatched to any gene: 12. This CDR3 comprises 17 residues. Here the CDR3 DNA reads TGTGCCAGTAGTAAAGATACCGGGACAGGGGGCTTTAAGCCCCAGCATTTT. Translating it yields CASSKDTGTGGFKPQHF.

The V gene is TRBV7-6, the J gene TRBJ2-5; a weak D match, TRBD1 (5 bases). With 1 base removed from V and 2 bases from J, the gap between germline ends came to 14 bases. CDR3 length: 16 residues. Germline V gene lookup returns CDR1 SGHVS and CDR2 FNYEAQ. The CDR3 here is CASSLVIGAQQETQYF. The CDR3 nucleotides are TGTGCCAGCAGCTTAGTCATTGGGGCCCAACAAGAGACCCAGTACTTC. Using reference TRBV7-6 and TRBJ2-5 for the parts outside the CDR3, the full variable domain is GAGVSQSPRYKVTKRGQDVALRCDPISGHVSLYWYRQALGQGPEFLTYFNYEAQQDKSGLPNDRFSAERPEGSISTLTIQRTEQRDSAMYRCASSLVIGAQQETQYFGPGTRLLVL.

The gene calls are TRBV28 and TRBJ1-2, with TRBD1 identical over 8 bases. V gave up 4 bases and J gave up 3 bases; unmatched junction bases: 7. The CDR3 covers 15 residues. Germline values: CDR1 MDHEN, CDR2 SYDVKM. The DNA for the CDR3 is TGTGCCAGCAGTTCCCTGACAGGGGCTGACTATGGCTACACCTTC. Its protein product is CASSSLTGADYGYTF.

CDR3 nucleotides: TGCGCCAGCAGCCAGGTTTATGGTCAGCCCCAGCATTTT. Protein product: CASSQVYGQPQHF. The chain is built from TRBV4-3 and TRBJ1-5; no definite D call. CDR3 size: 13 residues. Germline CDR1 and CDR2: LGHNA and YSLEER. Trimming took 3 bases from V and 6 from J, leaving 9 bases between them.

The J gene is TRBJ2-7, the V gene TRBV7-3; D may be TRBD1 or TRBD2 (5 bases each). Trimming removed 0 bases at V and 1 base at J, with 10 bases between. CDR3 length: 15 amino acids. CDR1 SGHTA and CDR2 FQGTGA come from the germline V gene. The CDR3 bases are TGTGCCAGCAGCTTAACTGGGACCGAGTCCTACGAGCAGTACTTC. Its protein is CASSLTGTESYEQYF.

The genes are TRBV9 and TRBJ2-3; tentative D call: TRBD2 (6 bases). Per the germline V gene, CDR1 is SGDLS and CDR2 is YYNGEE. Trimming took 3 bases from V and 0 from J, leaving 17 bases between them. This CDR3 has 17 residues. CDR3 DNA sequence: TGTGCCAGCAGCGCCTACGCTAGCGCTTCTAGCACAGATACGCAGTATTTT. Protein: CASSAYASASSTDTQYF.

The rearrangement joins TRBV18 to TRBJ2-1; no reliable D call. The V end was cut by 3 bases, the J end by 5 bases, with 14 bases between. This CDR3 region has 15 residues. CDR1 is KGHSH and CDR2 is LQKENI in the germline V gene. Here the CDR3 reads CASSPPLGYHNEQFF. The CDR3 DNA reads TGTGCCAGCTCACCGCCTCTGGGATACCACAATGAGCAGTTCTTC.

The chain employs TRBV27 and TRBJ2-3; 11 bases line up with TRBD1. Germline CDR1 reads MNHEY; CDR2 reads SMNVEV (reference sequence). The CDR3 loop spans 15 amino acids. V lost 5 bases and J lost 6; bases outside the gene matches: 7. CDR3 in DNA: TGTGCCAGCAGTGATCCGGGACAGGGGGGTGATACGCAGTATTTT. Encoded protein: CASSDPGQGGDTQYF.

As regards this clone: Other DNA sequences in this sample translate to the same CDR3. This rearrangement joins TRBV18 to TRBJ2-6; unclear D gene. Germline V CDR1 and CDR2: KGHSH, LQKENI. V lost 3 bases and J lost 0, with 6 bases in between. The CDR3 has 15 residues. In nucleotides, the CDR3 is TGTGCCAGCTCACCGGTTAGCTCTGGGGCCAACGTCCTGACTTTC. This codes for CASSPVSSGANVLTF.

Turning to this clone: Since a much larger clone is just one base distant, this may be a read error. The identical CDR3 is also encoded by other nucleotide sequences in the sample. The V and J genes are TRBV5-1 and TRBJ1-1; weak D call: TRBD1 (6 bases). The germline V and J ends were trimmed by 2 bases and 0 bases, with 8 bases remaining between them. The CDR3 length is 14 residues. Per germline, CDR1 SGHRS and CDR2 YFSETQ. CDR3 sequence (DNA): TGCGCCAGCAGCTTTGACAGGATGAACACTGAAGCTTTCTTT. Translating gives CASSFDRMNTEAFF.

The CDR3 reads CASSLFGTALYGYTF. The CDR3 DNA follows: TGTGCCAGCAGTTTATTTGGGACTGCGCTTTATGGCTACACCTTC. The chain uses TRBV28 and TRBJ1-2, with D possibly being TRBD1 (5 bases). The CDR3 is 15 residues long. Germline lookup yields CDR1 MDHEN and CDR2 SYDVKM. Trimming cost V 1 base and J 5 bases, with 14 bases left between them.

In regard to this clone: This sample includes further DNA sequences coding for the same CDR3. V gene TRBV5-1 combines with J gene TRBJ1-1; tentative D call: TRBD1 (5 bases). In germline, CDR1 is SGHRS, CDR2 YFSETQ. Trimming shortened V by 1 base and J by 5 bases, and 9 bases separated the two germline ends. The CDR3 totals 13 residues. Written as DNA, the CDR3 is TGCGCCAGCAGCTTGAACGGGGGGACTGAAGCTTTCTTT. Its translation is CASSLNGGTEAFF.

This clone was seen once. Within the sample, other DNA sequences also encode this same CDR3. The CDR3 nucleotides read TGTGCCAGCAGCTTGGCCGTTTCCTACGAGCAGTACTTC. Translation gives CASSLAVSYEQYF. This chain joins TRBV5-4 and TRBJ2-7; no definite D call. CDR1 SGHNT and CDR2 YYREEE come from the germline V gene (reference sequence). V lost 0 bases and J lost 1, with 5 bases in between. The CDR3 is made up of 13 amino acids.

This clone has a single count. DNA for the CDR3: TGTGCCAGCTCACCAAGTCAGCGCGTGGGGCAAGAGACCCAGTACTTC. Translated: CASSPSQRVGQETQYF. This chain connects TRBV18 to TRBJ2-5; D remains unclear. CDR3 length equals 16 residues. V was pared by 2 bases and J by 2 bases, with 15 bases between. CDR1 is KGHSH, CDR2 LQKENI, per germline.

This chain uses TRBV4-3 with TRBJ2-6; the D is unclear. V was trimmed by 3 bases and J by 1 base, leaving 13 bases between them. The germline V gene has CDR1 LGHNA and CDR2 YSLEER. There are 17 residues in the CDR3. In DNA, the CDR3 is TGCGCCAGCAGCCAGGGTCGAGGCCCATCTGGGGCCAACGTCCTGACTTTC. Translating it yields CASSQGRGPSGANVLTF.

The chain links TRBV2 to TRBJ1-5; perhaps TRBD1 as D (5 bases). The length of the CDR3 is 16 residues. The germline V gene has CDR1 SNHLY and CDR2 FYNNEI. V gave up 2 bases and J gave up 2 bases, with 13 bases separating them. This CDR3 is CASSERLAGRNQPQHF. DNA of the CDR3: TGTGCCAGCAGTGAAAGATTGGCAGGGCGCAATCAGCCCCAGCATTTT.

This chain uses TRBV5-4 with TRBJ2-1; 8 bases are a match to TRBD1. Per the germline V gene, CDR1 is SGHNT and CDR2 is YYREEE (reference sequence). V was clipped by 4 bases and J by 14 bases; unmatched bases: 14. The CDR3 is made up of 14 amino acids. In nucleotides, the CDR3 is TGTGCCAGCAGCCTAGCACCTACAGGGGGTCTCGAGTTCTTC. Translated: CASSLAPTGGLEFF.

This clone appeared once. CDR3 bases: TGTGCCAGCAGTGAATACAGCTACGAGCAGTACTTC. This encodes CASSEYSYEQYF. V usage is TRBV28 and J usage is TRBJ2-7; D is uncertain. This CDR3 is built from 12 residues. V was trimmed by 5 bases and J by 3 bases, leaving 8 bases between them. Per the germline V gene, CDR1 is MDHEN and CDR2 is SYDVKM.

DNA of the CDR3: TGTGCCAGTAGTATGACAGGGTTATCATCCGAAGCTTTCTTT. This codes for CASSMTGLSSEAFF. The chain links TRBV19 to TRBJ1-1; 7 bases fit TRBD1. The CDR3 contains 14 residues. J gave up 8 bases and V 3 bases, and 9 bases lay outside the gene matches. Germline values: CDR1 LNHDA, CDR2 SQIVND (reference sequence).

This clone was recorded a few times. This chain uses TRBV30 with TRBJ1-1, with D possibly matching TRBD1 (6 bases). The CDR3 totals 15 residues. Germline V gene lookup returns CDR1 GTSNPN and CDR2 SVGIG (reference sequence). Trimming stripped 1 base from V and 0 bases from J, with 12 bases between. CDR3 in DNA: TGTGCCTGGAGTGGGGGGGCATACATGAACACTGAAGCTTTCTTT. It translates to CAWSGGAYMNTEAFF. Full variable domain (outside the CDR3, taken from reference TRBV30 and TRBJ1-1): SQTIHQWPATLVQPVGSPLSLECTVEGTSNPNLYWYRQAAGRGLQLLFYSVGIGQISSEVPQNLSASRPQDRQFILSSKKLLLSDSGFYLCAWSGGAYMNTEAFFGQGTRLTVV.

The rearrangement links TRBV14 to TRBJ2-3, with D maybe TRBD1 (6 bases). V was trimmed by 0 bases and J by 0 bases, leaving 13 bases between them. CDR1 SGHDN and CDR2 FVKESK come from the germline V gene. The CDR3 is 17 amino acids. CDR3 loop: CASSQDSTGPSTDTQYF. Written as DNA, the CDR3 is TGTGCCAGCAGCCAAGACTCGACAGGCCCGAGCACAGATACGCAGTATTTT.

The chain carries TRBV7-2 and TRBJ2-3; perhaps TRBD2 as D (5 bases). The ends were cut back, 1 base at V and 3 bases at J, with 8 bases in the middle. The germline V gene has CDR1 SGHTA and CDR2 FQGNSA. There are 14 residues in the CDR3. CDR3 nucleotide sequence: TGTGCCAGCAGCTTAGTAGAGGGAACAGATACGCAGTATTTT. It yields the protein CASSLVEGTDTQYF. The complete variable domain, with remaining parts taken from reference TRBV7-2 and TRBJ2-3, reads GAGVSQSPSNKVTEKGKDVELRCDPISGHTALYWYRQSLGQGLEFLIYFQGNSAPDKSGLPSDRFSAERTGGSVSTLTIQRTQQEDSAVYLCASSLVEGTDTQYFGPGTRLTVL.

The chain uses TRBV28 and TRBJ2-1; D perhaps matches TRBD2 (6 bases). This CDR3 contains 15 residues. The V gene lost 6 bases and the J gene lost 15 bases, with 27 bases spanning the gap. The V gene's germline CDR1 is MDHEN and CDR2 SYDVKM. The CDR3 loop reads CASSPGVVLRQLMFF. The CDR3 nucleotides are TGTGCCAGCAGCCCGGGGGTAGTTCTTAGACAATTAATGTTCTTC.

The V gene is TRBV28, the J gene TRBJ1-1, with no clear D. CDR3 size: 14 residues. Trimming stripped 5 bases from V and 2 bases from J, with 12 bases between. Germline CDR1 MDHEN, CDR2 SYDVKM. CDR3 DNA sequence: TGTGCCAGCAGTACCAGATTTACCAACACTGAAGCTTTCTTT. Protein product: CASSTRFTNTEAFF.

The V gene is TRBV5-1, the J gene TRBJ2-7, with 9 bases matching TRBD1. CDR3 length: 17 residues. Unmatched junction bases numbered 13, after V lost 3 bases and J lost 3 bases. Germline V gives CDR1 SGHRS, CDR2 YFSETQ. CDR3 in amino acids: CASSSPGRQGVLYEQYF. CDR3 coding DNA: TGCGCCAGCAGCTCCCCGGGCCGACAGGGGGTACTCTACGAGCAGTACTTC.

The chain links TRBV6-1 to TRBJ2-7, with D hard to call. The germline V gene encodes CDR1 MNHNS and CDR2 SASEGT. The length of the CDR3 is 12 residues. V was trimmed by 8 bases and J by 7 bases, leaving 15 bases between them. The CDR3 DNA reads as TGTGCCAGCGTTATGGGCTCTTTGGAGCAGTACTTC. It codes for CASVMGSLEQYF.

The chain recombines TRBV7-2 with TRBJ2-1; TRBD2 is a possible D gene (6 bases). CDR3 length equals 14 residues. Germline assignment: CDR1 SGHTA and CDR2 FQGNSA. V shed 5 bases and J shed 6 bases, with 14 bases lying between them. The CDR3 loop is CASSLNTSPNEQFF. CDR3 sequence (DNA): TGTGCCAGCAGCCTTAACACTAGCCCCAATGAGCAGTTCTTC.

The CDR3 nucleotides are TGTGCCAGCAGCGCTTGGGACACGGTATACGAGCAGTACTTC. Its protein product is CASSAWDTVYEQYF. This chain links TRBV11-1 with TRBJ2-7; tentative D call: TRBD1 (6 bases). V was trimmed by 5 bases and J by 4 bases, leaving 15 bases between them. CDR3 length: 14 residues. Germline CDR1 reads SGHAT; CDR2 reads FQDESV (reference sequence). The whole variable domain, remainder taken from reference TRBV11-1 and TRBJ2-7, is EAEVAQSPRYKITEKSQAVAFWCDPISGHATLYWYRQILGQGPELLVQFQDESVVDDSQLPKDRFSAERLKGVDSTLKIQPAELGDSAMYLCASSAWDTVYEQYFGPGTRLTVT.

The V and J genes are TRBV4-1 and TRBJ1-4; 10 nucleotides match TRBD1. From germline, CDR1 is MGHRA and CDR2 YSYEKL. After removal of 4 bases from V and 6 bases from J, the junction contained 8 bases not matched to a gene. The CDR3 consists of 16 residues. CDR3 DNA: TGCGCCAGCAGCCGCGGACAGGGGGTTGTCTATGAAAAACTGTTTTTT. This gives the protein CASSRGQGVVYEKLFF.

The chain joins TRBV7-9 to TRBJ1-1, with D tentatively TRBD1 (5 bases). Trimming removed 1 base from V and 4 bases from J, with 13 bases in between. CDR1 is SEHNR and CDR2 is FQNEAQ in the germline V gene (reference sequence). This CDR3 is 15 amino acids long. The CDR3 loop reads CASSLGGRGGTEAFF. As DNA, the CDR3 is TGTGCCAGCAGCTTAGGTGGGCGCGGGGGCACTGAAGCTTTCTTT.